This paragraph reports one T cell receptor (beta chain). Measured with immunoSEQ multiplex PCR; TCRdb has only the in-frame clones, and not every one. The sample has around 2.5 million clones; over 85% are singletons. CDR1 is KGHSH and CDR2 is LQKENI in the germline V gene. The CDR3 spans 14 residues. Unmatched junction bases numbered 9, after V lost 8 bases and J lost 3 bases. This specimen belongs to a study of shared clonotypes between healthy human individuals. Study background: Two women and a few men aged 18 to 49 served as donors.

This clonotype was obtained from a man younger than 35 in good health. Some clones in this sample may be carry-over from other donors' samples. Sequencing used naive CD4+ T cells from PBMCs. Subset here: CD45RA+ positively selected. The rearrangement links TRBV18 to TRBJ1-2; 7 bases are shared with TRBD1. The CDR3 here is CASRAAQGDYGYTF. CDR3 nucleotides: TGTGCCAGCCGGGCGGCCCAGGGGGACTATGGCTACACCTTC. Looking up the rest from reference TRBV18 and TRBJ1-2 gives the full variable domain: NAGVMQNPRHLVRRRGQEARLRCSPMKGHSHVYWYRQLPEEGLKFMVYLQKENIIDESGMPKERFSAEFPKEGPSILRIQQVVRGDSAAYFCASRAAQGDYGYTFGSGTRLTVV.